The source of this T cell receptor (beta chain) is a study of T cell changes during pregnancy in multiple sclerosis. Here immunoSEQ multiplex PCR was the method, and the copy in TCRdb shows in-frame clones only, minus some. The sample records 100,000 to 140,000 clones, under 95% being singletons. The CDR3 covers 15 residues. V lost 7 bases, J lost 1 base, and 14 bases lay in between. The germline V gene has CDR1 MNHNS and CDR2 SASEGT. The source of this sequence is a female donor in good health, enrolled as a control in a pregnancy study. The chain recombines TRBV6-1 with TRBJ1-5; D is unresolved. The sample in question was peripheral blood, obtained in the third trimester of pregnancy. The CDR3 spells CASNSIRGSNQPQHF. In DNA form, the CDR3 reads TGTGCCAGCAATTCCATCCGGGGAAGCAATCAGCCCCAGCATTTT.